This T cell receptor (beta chain) appears in the sequencing data of a study of early T cells in non-severe SARS-CoV-2 infection. Study overall: Sequencing used unsorted whole-blood bulk RNA, so chains lack pairing. Study-level points and caveats: Matches to VDJdb favored anti-spike CD8 responses and missed private and CD4 specificities.

By proportion, this clonotype is medium-sized. Its specificity is not known. Unique molecular identifiers were affixed to single, distinct cDNA molecules. TCRdb itself ran the 5' RACE reads through MiXCR, one entry per CDR3 protein. The table has roughly 61,000 distinct CDR3 sequences, under 15% seen once; the top ten hold almost 9.5%. Germline values: CDR1 SGHVS, CDR2 FNYEAQ. The CDR3 is 15 amino acids. J gave up 7 bases and V 5 bases, and 7 bases lay outside the gene matches. This sample comprised whole blood, obtained at baseline. The receptor comes from an adult who was a healthcare worker with PCR-confirmed SARS-CoV-2 infection or an uninfected control (not recorded which). The chain has TRBV7-6 and TRBJ2-1; 11 bases align to TRBD2. The CDR3: CASSPVAGGRNEQFF. CDR3 nucleotide sequence: TGTGCCAGCAGCCCCGTAGCGGGAGGGAGGAATGAGCAGTTCTTC.